This T cell receptor beta chain came from a study of control samples from healthy donors and cancer patients. Sequenced by immunoSEQ multiplex PCR; TCRdb stores in-frame clones only, minus some. Of around 110,000 clones in the sample, about 88% are singletons; the top ten hold 2% to 3%. J gave up 2 bases and V 5 bases, and 13 bases lay outside the gene matches. Germline CDR1 and CDR2: SGHVS and FQNEAQ. The CDR3 loop spans 18 amino acids. This TCR was recovered from a woman in her 70s in good health. Sequenced: blood. The chain uses TRBV7-8 and TRBJ1-5, with 9 bases fitting TRBD1. CDR3 bases: TGTGCCAGCAGCCCCAGACCCGGGACAGGGATGGGCAATCAGCCCCAGCATTTT. Protein: CASSPRPGTGMGNQPQHF.